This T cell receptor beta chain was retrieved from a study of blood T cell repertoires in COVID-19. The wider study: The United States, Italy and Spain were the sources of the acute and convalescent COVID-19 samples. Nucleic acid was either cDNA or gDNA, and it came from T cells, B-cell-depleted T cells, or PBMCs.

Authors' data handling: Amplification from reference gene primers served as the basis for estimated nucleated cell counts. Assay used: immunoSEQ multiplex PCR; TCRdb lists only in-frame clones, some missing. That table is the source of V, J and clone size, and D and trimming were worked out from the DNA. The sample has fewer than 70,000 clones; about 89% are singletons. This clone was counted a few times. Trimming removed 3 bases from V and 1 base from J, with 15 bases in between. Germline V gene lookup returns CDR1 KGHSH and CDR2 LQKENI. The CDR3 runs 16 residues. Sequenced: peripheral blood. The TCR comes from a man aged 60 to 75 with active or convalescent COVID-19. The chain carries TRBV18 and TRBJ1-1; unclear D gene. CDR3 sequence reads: CASSPLSGSRNTEAFF. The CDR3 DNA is TGTGCCAGCTCACCGCTCTCGGGGTCCAGGAACACTGAAGCTTTCTTT.